These 12 T cell receptor beta chains share one sample of origin, sequenced in a study of blood T cells in healthy people across ages. Then a second PCR, running roughly 7 to 11 cycles, was carried out with a sample-barcoded 5' primer and a J-beta primer mix. TCRdb reanalysed the 5' RACE reads using MiXCR and keeps one entry per CDR3 protein. Among hundreds of thousands of distinct CDR3 sequences, around 50% were seen once, and the ten largest hold under 30%. Sequenced material: blood. The receptors were gathered from an elderly man in good health.

For the CDR3, the DNA is TGTGCCACCGGACAGACCACAGATACGCAGTATTTT. Its protein product is CATGQTTDTQYF. The chain uses TRBV24-1 and TRBJ2-3; possible D gene TRBD1, 6 bases. Per the germline V gene, CDR1 is KGHDR and CDR2 is SFDVKD. Trimming removed 9 bases at V and 2 bases at J, with 8 bases between. The CDR3 covers 12 residues.

This clonotype appeared once. V is TRBV7-2 and J is TRBJ2-3; D is ambiguous. V was shortened by 2 bases and J by 0 bases, with 12 bases between the two germline ends. Per germline, CDR1 SGHTA and CDR2 FQGNSA. The length of the CDR3 is 16 residues. The CDR3 protein is CASSLLTRQSTDTQYF. CDR3 DNA sequence: TGTGCCAGCAGCTTATTGACGCGGCAAAGCACAGATACGCAGTATTTT. The whole variable domain, filled in from reference TRBV7-2 and TRBJ2-3, reads GAGVSQSPSNKVTEKGKDVELRCDPISGHTALYWYRQSLGQGLEFLIYFQGNSAPDKSGLPSDRFSAERTGGSVSTLTIQRTQQEDSAVYLCASSLLTRQSTDTQYFGPGTRLTVL.

The chain carries TRBV7-2 and TRBJ1-6; 7 nucleotides agree with TRBD1. This CDR3 comprises 16 residues. Germline lookup yields CDR1 SGHTA and CDR2 FQGNSA. The trim removed 5 bases at V and 0 bases at J, leaving 4 bases unmatched. For the CDR3, the DNA is TGTGCCAGCAGCGAACAGGGGTCCTCCTATAATTCACCCCTCCACTTT. Its protein product is CASSEQGSSYNSPLHF.

The genes are TRBV4-3 and TRBJ2-3; TRBD2 aligns across 11 bases. This CDR3 is built from 20 residues. The junction had 18 bases not matched to a gene; V was cut back by 1 base and J by 6 bases. Germline values: CDR1 LGHNA, CDR2 YSLEER. The CDR3 DNA reads TGCGCCAGCAGCCAAGGGCCGGGTTCGACTAGCGGGGCCGGGTCCGATACGCAGTATTTT. Encoded protein: CASSQGPGSTSGAGSDTQYF.

The chain employs TRBV10-3 and TRBJ1-4; D remains unclear. Germline CDR1 reads ENHRY; CDR2 reads SYGVKD. The V and J ends lost 10 bases and 8 bases respectively, with 29 bases between them. The CDR3 is made up of 17 amino acids. The CDR3 nucleotides read TGTGCCACCAACTTGACCCAGCCAAACCCGGAGGTAGAAAAACTGTTTTTT. Translated: CATNLTQPNPEVEKLFF.

This clonotype was seen a few times. The rearrangement joins TRBV12-3 or TRBV12-4 to TRBJ2-1; no clear D. This CDR3 is 12 amino acids long. Trimming removed 3 bases from V and 11 bases from J, with 11 bases in between. CDR3 sequence (DNA): TGTGCCAGCAGTTTCGAGGAACTCCAGCAGTTCTTC. Protein: CASSFEELQQFF.

The J gene is TRBJ2-5, the V gene TRBV27; D perhaps matches TRBD2 (6 bases). V lost 5 bases, J lost 4 bases, and 14 bases lay in between. CDR1 is MNHEY and CDR2 is SMNVEV in the germline V gene (reference sequence). The CDR3 length is 14 residues. This chain's CDR3 is CASSPAGGGETQYF. The CDR3 nucleotides are TGTGCCAGCAGTCCCGCCGGGGGTGGAGAGACCCAGTACTTC.

This clonotype was seen a few times. This chain uses TRBV7-2 with TRBJ2-1; TRBD1 aligns across 9 bases. V trimming: 5 bases; J trimming: 8 bases; junction bases outside the gene matches: 4. This CDR3 region has 13 residues. CDR1 and CDR2 (germline): SGHTA, FQGNSA. CDR3 sequence reads: CASSPDRGDEQFF. The DNA for the CDR3 is TGTGCCAGCAGCCCGGACAGGGGCGATGAGCAGTTCTTC. Complete variable domain (other parts from reference TRBV7-2 and TRBJ2-1): GAGVSQSPSNKVTEKGKDVELRCDPISGHTALYWYRQSLGQGLEFLIYFQGNSAPDKSGLPSDRFSAERTGGSVSTLTIQRTQQEDSAVYLCASSPDRGDEQFFGPGTRLTVL.

A word on this clonotype: One end of the junction varies from germline; a read error may be responsible. J is TRBJ2-3 and V is TRBV7-2; 14 bases map to TRBD2. This CDR3 region has 18 residues. Germline CDR1 SGHTA, CDR2 FQGNSA. The CDR3 spells CAGSLGLAGGGAADTQYF. CDR3 nucleotide sequence: TGTGCCGGCAGCTTAGGACTAGCGGGAGGAGGGGCGGCAGATACGCAGTATTTT.

This clonotype was picked up many times. The V gene is TRBV6-5, the J gene TRBJ2-7; D remains unclear. Germline V gene data show CDR1 as MNHEY and CDR2 as SVGAGI. Trimming removed 10 bases at V and 3 bases at J, with 10 bases between. The CDR3 runs to 11 residues. CDR3 residues: CATKWGYEQYF. The DNA for the CDR3 is TGTGCCACCAAGTGGGGCTACGAGCAGTACTTC.

The CDR3 protein is CASSQAGNSPLHF. DNA of the CDR3: TGTGCCAGCAGCCAAGCCGGTAATTCACCCCTCCACTTT. The V and J genes are TRBV3-1 and TRBJ1-6; D not certain. The length of the CDR3 is 13 residues. Trimming removed 1 base at V and 6 bases at J, with 4 bases between. Germline CDR1 reads LGHDT; CDR2 reads YNNKEL (reference sequence).

The V and J genes are TRBV27 and TRBJ2-1; TRBD1 or TRBD2 may be the D gene (6 bases each). Per germline, CDR1 MNHEY and CDR2 SMNVEV (reference sequence). Trimming removed 6 bases from V and 8 bases from J, with 14 bases in between. The CDR3 contains 13 residues. CDR3 region: CASSGGRGDEQFF. DNA of the CDR3: TGTGCCAGCAGCGGGGGTAGGGGGGATGAGCAGTTCTTC.